Listed below are T cell receptor beta chains from one sample, sequenced in a study of lymphopenia after photon versus proton radiotherapy. Assay: immunoSEQ multiplex PCR; the TCRdb copy retains only in-frame clones and omits some. This repertoire shows fewer than 30,000 clones, roughly nine tenths found once; its top ten account for 0.81%. The sample was peripheral blood, taken from a patient treated with photon-based radiotherapy. All receptors come from a woman between 45 and 60 years old with cholangiocarcinoma. CDR3s include the opening cysteine and the closing phenylalanine or tryptophan. A D gene is named only where the DNA matches it firmly. Where a row states a size, it is once, few, many or the class of an expanded clone; other rows omit it.

- | TRBJ1-3 | - | TRBV2 | CASRMDGNTIYF | TGTGCCAGCAGGATGGACGGAAACACCATATATTTT
- | TRBJ2-7 | - | TRBV9 | CASSVAVAQTEQYF | TGTGCCAGCAGCGTAGCGGTGGCCCAGACCGAGCAGTACTTC
- | TRBJ1-3 | - | TRBV4-3 | CASSPDRALVDIYF | TGCGCCAGCAGCCCCGACCGGGCGTTAGTGGACATATATTTT
- | TRBJ1-2 | - | TRBV25-1 | CASSEGGRDNYGYTF | TGTGCCAGCAGTGAAGGCGGCCGGGATAACTATGGCTACACCTTC
- | TRBJ2-5 | - | TRBV7-9 | CASSLRTDQETQYF | TGTGCCAGCAGCCTCAGGACAGATCAAGAGACCCAGTACTTC
- | TRBJ1-2 | - | TRBV28 | CASRTGGTYGYTF | TGTGCCAGCAGGACAGGTGGGACCTATGGCTACACCTTC
- | TRBJ1-2 | TRBD1 | TRBV10-2 | CASSETPTGGIDGYTF | TGCGCCAGCAGTGAGACGCCTACAGGGGGCATTGATGGCTACACCTTC
- | TRBJ2-5 | - | TRBV5-1 | CASVREGQTETQYF | TGCGCCAGCGTACGCGAGGGACAAACGGAGACCCAGTACTTC
- | TRBJ2-7 | TRBD1 | TRBV5-6 | CASPSSGTGSHEQYF | TGTGCCAGCCCATCCTCCGGGACAGGGTCCCACGAGCAGTACTTC
- | TRBJ1-3 | - | TRBV4-1 | CASSLSSGKSGMIGNTIYF | TGCGCCAGCAGCCTGAGTTCCGGGAAAAGTGGGATGATTGGCAACACCATATATTTT
- | TRBJ2-6 | - | TRBV2 | CASSAASGGGRSGANVLTF | TGTGCCAGCAGTGCGGCTAGTGGTGGGGGCCGCTCTGGGGCCAACGTCCTGACTTTC
- | TRBJ1-2 | - | TRBV6-6 | CASRTRGVVRGYTF | TGTGCCAGCAGGACTAGGGGAGTTGTGCGTGGCTACACCTTC
- | TRBJ1-3 | TRBD1 | TRBV27 | CASKRTGTGNTIYF | TGTGCCAGCAAAAGGACAGGGACTGGAAACACCATATATTTT
few | TRBJ1-4 | - | TRBV14 | CASSRDGLTTNEKLFF | TGTGCCAGCAGCAGGGACGGACTTACAACTAATGAAAAACTGTTTTTT
- | TRBJ1-2 | - | TRBV7-2 | CASSSTGAQGYGYTF | TGTGCCAGCAGCTCAACCGGGGCCCAAGGTTATGGCTACACCTTC
- | TRBJ2-2 | TRBD2 | TRBV27 | CASSPQRVAGDTGELFF | TGTGCCAGCAGTCCCCAAAGGGTAGCGGGGGACACCGGGGAGCTGTTTTTT
once | TRBJ2-1 | TRBD1 | TRBV5-1 | CASSLDRGYNEQFF | TGCGCCAGCAGCTTGGACAGGGGCTACAATGAGCAGTTCTTC
- | TRBJ1-2 | - | TRBV18 | CASSPPGHFGYTF | TGTGCCAGCTCACCACCAGGACATTTCGGCTACACCTTC
few | TRBJ1-1 | - | TRBV7-8 | CASSLGQARFIEAFF | TGTGCCAGCAGCTTAGGACAGGCTAGATTCATTGAAGCTTTCTTT
- | TRBJ1-1 | - | TRBV2 | CASGGGADTEAFF | TGTGCCAGCGGGGGGGGCGCGGACACTGAAGCTTTCTTT
- | TRBJ2-7 | - | TRBV27 | CASSFGRSYEQYF | TGTGCCAGCAGTTTTGGCCGGTCCTACGAGCAGTACTTC
- | TRBJ1-4 | - | TRBV19 | CASKSETDDEKLFF | TGTGCCAGTAAGTCGGAAACAGACGATGAAAAACTGTTTTTT
- | TRBJ1-2 | TRBD1 | TRBV6-1 | CASSVDRGVYGYTF | TGTGCCAGCAGCGTTGACAGGGGCGTCTATGGCTACACCTTC
once | TRBJ1-2 | TRBD1 | TRBV27 | CASSYARGSYGYTF | TGTGCCAGCAGTTACGCCAGGGGGAGCTATGGCTACACCTTC
- | TRBJ1-2 | - | TRBV2 | CASRGRGVVEGYTF | TGTGCCAGCAGGGGACGTGGTGTCGTTGAAGGCTACACCTTC
- | TRBJ2-5 | TRBD2 | TRBV7-2 | CASSLGLAGGRETQYF | TGTGCCAGCAGCTTAGGACTAGCGGGGGGGCGAGAGACCCAGTACTTC
- | TRBJ1-3 | TRBD1 | TRBV11-3 | CASSSQGARGNTIYF | TGTGCCAGCAGCTCGCAGGGGGCGCGGGGAAACACCATATATTTT
- | TRBJ1-2 | - | TRBV7-2 | CASSTPRAGRDGYTF | TGTGCCAGCAGCACCCCGCGGGCGGGGCGAGATGGCTACACCTTC
few | TRBJ1-1 | - | TRBV7-8 | CASSSTNTEAFF | TGTGCCAGCAGCTCCACGAACACTGAAGCTTTCTTT
few | TRBJ1-4 | TRBD1 | TRBV9 | CASSVDQGTDSTNEKLFF | TGTGCCAGCAGCGTAGATCAGGGGACAGACTCAACTAATGAAAAACTGTTTTTT
- | TRBJ1-1 | TRBD1 | TRBV7-2 | CASSTGTVTFF | TGTGCCAGCAGCACCGGGACAGTAACTTTCTTT
- | TRBJ1-1 | - | TRBV6-5 | CASSYTAAGTEAFF | TGTGCCAGCAGTTACACGGCAGCGGGCACTGAAGCTTTCTTT
- | TRBJ2-1 | - | TRBV7-2 | CASSLPRGTYNEQFF | TGTGCCAGCAGCTTACCTCGGGGGACGTACAATGAGCAGTTCTTC
- | TRBJ2-7 | TRBD2 | TRBV18 | CASSPAGTSGGRSSYEQYF | TGTGCCAGCTCACCAGCCGGGACTAGCGGGGGGAGGAGCTCCTACGAGCAGTACTTC
few | TRBJ2-7 | - | TRBV5-1 | CASSFISTAYEQYF | TGCGCCAGCAGCTTTATTAGCACTGCCTACGAGCAGTACTTC
- | TRBJ2-7 | TRBD2 | TRBV7-6 | CASSYREGTLYYEQYF | TGTGCCAGCAGCTACCGGGAGGGGACCCTCTACTACGAGCAGTACTTC
- | TRBJ1-2 | - | TRBV7-2 | CASSPLGTGLNYGYTF | TGTGCCAGCAGCCCCTTGGGAACAGGTCTCAACTATGGCTACACCTTC
- | TRBJ2-1 | - | TRBV7-9 | CASIPNVRAGNEQFF | TGTGCCAGCATACCGAACGTGAGGGCCGGCAATGAGCAGTTCTTC
- | TRBJ2-5 | TRBD2 | TRBV4-3 | CASSQGGTSAETQYF | TGCGCCAGCAGCCAAGGCGGGACTAGCGCGGAGACCCAGTACTTC
- | TRBJ1-6 | TRBD1 | TRBV6-1 | CASSARTGDNSPLHF | TGTGCCAGCAGTGCCCGGACAGGGGACAATTCACCCCTCCACTTT
- | TRBJ1-3 | - | TRBV10-3 | CAISAGENSGNTIYF | TGTGCCATCAGTGCAGGAGAAAACTCTGGAAACACCATATATTTT
- | TRBJ1-2 | - | TRBV7-9 | CASRMPIGTTSREGYTF | TGTGCCAGCAGGATGCCAATCGGGACAACATCAAGGGAGGGCTACACCTTC
once | TRBJ2-1 | TRBD2 | TRBV18 | CASSPGLAGAPSYNEQFF | TGTGCCAGCTCACCGGGACTAGCGGGGGCCCCCTCCTACAATGAGCAGTTCTTC
- | TRBJ1-3 | - | TRBV18 | CASSPRPAASSGNTIYF | TGTGCCAGCTCACCAAGGCCGGCGGCCAGCTCTGGAAACACCATATATTTT
- | TRBJ2-2 | - | TRBV19 | CASSIGARGGELFF | TGTGCCAGTAGTATAGGGGCTCGTGGCGGGGAGCTGTTTTTT
once | TRBJ1-5 | - | TRBV4-3 | CASSQDGGQPQHF | TGCGCCAGCAGCCAAGATGGCGGACAGCCCCAGCATTTT
- | TRBJ1-1 | TRBD1 | TRBV6-1 | CASRRTGSYNTEAFF | TGTGCCAGCAGGAGGACAGGGAGTTACAACACTGAAGCTTTCTTT
- | TRBJ2-5 | - | TRBV5-1 | CASSVAGSGGGETQYF | TGCGCCAGCAGCGTCGCCGGATCAGGGGGGGGAGAGACCCAGTACTTC
- | TRBJ1-3 | - | TRBV7-2 | CASSLGGYSGNTIYF | TGTGCCAGCAGCTTAGGGGGGTACTCTGGAAACACCATATATTTT
- | TRBJ1-5 | - | TRBV9 | CASSANGRQNQPQHF | TGTGCCAGCAGCGCAAATGGACGGCAAAATCAGCCCCAGCATTTT
- | TRBJ1-1 | - | TRBV7-9 | CASSLEGNTEAFF | TGTGCCAGCAGCTTAGAGGGGAACACTGAAGCTTTCTTT
- | TRBJ1-2 | TRBD1 | TRBV7-9 | CASSPEGGAGGYTF | TGTGCCAGCAGCCCTGAAGGGGGCGCGGGGGGCTACACCTTC
- | TRBJ1-2 | - | TRBV5-6 | CASSLGQNYGYTF | TGTGCCAGCAGCTTAGGCCAGAACTATGGCTACACCTTC
once | TRBJ1-2 | - | TRBV5-1 | CASAPRTGWTPNYGYTF | TGCGCCAGCGCTCCCAGAACAGGATGGACCCCTAACTATGGCTACACCTTC